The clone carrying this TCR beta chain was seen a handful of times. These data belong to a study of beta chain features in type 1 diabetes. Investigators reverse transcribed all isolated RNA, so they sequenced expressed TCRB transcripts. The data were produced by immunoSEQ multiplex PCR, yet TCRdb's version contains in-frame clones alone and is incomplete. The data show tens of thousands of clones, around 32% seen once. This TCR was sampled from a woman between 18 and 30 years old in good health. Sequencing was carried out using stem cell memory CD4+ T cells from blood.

CDR3: CAISGTGNTEAFF. The CDR3 DNA reads TGTGCCATCAGTGGGACAGGGAACACTGAAGCTTTCTTT. The chain carries TRBV10-3 and TRBJ1-1; 7 nucleotides line up with TRBD1. The CDR3 loop spans 13 amino acids. Losses at the gene ends were 4 bases for V and 1 base for J; bases not matched to a gene: 0. Germline V gene lookup returns CDR1 ENHRY and CDR2 SYGVKD.